This is a list of T cell receptor beta chains from one sample in a study of CD8+ T cells in alopecia areata. Method: immunoSEQ multiplex PCR; TCRdb's copy keeps in-frame clones and lacks some. Of roughly 120,000 clones listed, about two fifths are singletons. The sample comprised CD4+ T cells sorted from blood. The receptors stem from a human donor with alopecia areata. The CDR3 runs from the conserved cysteine through the conserved F or W. A D gene is named only where the DNA matches it firmly. Size values are once, few and many counts, or a class for expanded clones, and some rows have none.

d_call clone_size j_call v_call cdr3_aa cdr3_nt
TRBD2 - TRBJ2-3 TRBV30 CAWGTGTSDGDTQYF TGTGCCTGGGGGACCGGGACTAGCGACGGAGATACGCAGTATTTT
- - TRBJ2-7 TRBV5-8 CASRTRAAGHEQYF TGTGCCAGCAGAACCCGGGCGGCGGGCCACGAGCAGTACTTC
- once TRBJ2-3 TRBV5-1 CASSLRGLGATDTQYF TGCGCCAGCAGCCTACGCGGTTTAGGGGCCACAGATACGCAGTATTTT
- - TRBJ2-4 TRBV2 CASSVAGKNIQYF TGTGCCAGCAGTGTGGCAGGGAAAAACATTCAGTACTTC
- - TRBJ2-7 TRBV10-2 CASSDVGREQYF TGCGCCAGCAGTGACGTAGGGCGCGAGCAGTACTTC
- - TRBJ1-2 TRBV29-1 CSVDSGNGYTF TGCAGCGTTGACTCAGGGAATGGCTACACCTTC
TRBD1 - TRBJ2-5 TRBV6-6 CASNQGATQETQYF TGTGCCAGCAATCAGGGGGCGACGCAAGAGACCCAGTACTTC
- few TRBJ2-3 TRBV29-1 CSVGGTSTDTQYF TGCAGCGTGGGGGGCACCTCCACAGATACGCAGTATTTT
- - TRBJ2-3 TRBV5-1 CASSLAPGILSTDTQYF TGCGCCAGCAGCTTGGCCCCAGGAATTCTTAGCACAGATACGCAGTATTTT
- - TRBJ2-1 TRBV6-6 CASSYGGGIEYNEQFF TGTGCCAGCAGTTACGGAGGCGGGATAGAATACAATGAGCAGTTCTTC
- - TRBJ2-3 TRBV5-4 CASSLPGPRTDTQYF TGTGCCAGCAGCTTGCCGGGGCCCCGCACAGATACGCAGTATTTT
- - TRBJ2-3 TRBV5-1 CASSLRNSGTDTQYF TGCGCCAGCAGCTTGCGAAACAGCGGCACAGATACGCAGTATTTT